A selection of T cell receptor beta chains follows, all from one sample in a study of metastatic and nonmetastatic thyroid tumors. TCRdb re-called the PCR reads via MiXCR. The sample has tens of thousands of clones, roughly 4.1% seen once; the top ten hold approximately 20%. The sequencing sample was made of blood. The receptors here all came from a female donor with papillary thyroid cancer or a benign thyroid nodule (not recorded which). Some clones in this sample may be carry-over from other donors' samples. Both conserved end residues are part of each CDR3. A D gene is named only where the DNA matches it firmly. Part of the rows lack a size; the others show once, few, many or a class for expanded clones.

V: TRBV5-1
D: TRBD1
size: -
J: TRBJ1-1
DNA: TGCGCCAGCTTTGGAGGGACAGGGGTCTGGAACACTGAAGCTTTCTTT
CDR3: CASFGGTGVWNTEAFF

V: TRBV9
D: TRBD2
size: many
J: TRBJ2-3
DNA: TGTGCCAGCAGCGTAGAGGGAACAGGGACTAGCGGGAGAGGGATAGATACGCAGTATTTT
CDR3: CASSVEGTGTSGRGIDTQYF

V: TRBV11-3
D: TRBD1
size: many
J: TRBJ1-2
DNA: TGTGCCAGCAGCTTTATTTTCCAGGGGGCTGGTGGCTACACCTTC
CDR3: CASSFIFQGAGGYTF

V: TRBV5-1
D: TRBD1
size: many
J: TRBJ1-1
DNA: TGCGCCAGCAGCTCAACGACAGGGAATGAAGCTTTCTTT
CDR3: CASSSTTGNEAFF

V: TRBV5-1
D: -
size: many
J: TRBJ1-1
DNA: TGCGCCAGCAGCTCCTGGGACACCCTGAACACTGAAGCTTTCTTT
CDR3: CASSSWDTLNTEAFF

V: TRBV6-1
D: TRBD2
size: many
J: TRBJ2-5
DNA: TGTGCCAGCAGTTACGGACTAGCGGGAGAAGAGACCCAGTACTTC
CDR3: CASSYGLAGEETQYF

V: TRBV20-1
D: -
size: many
J: TRBJ1-1
DNA: TGCAGTGCTAGAGTGGGTGGGGATACAGTTGAAGCTTTCTTT
CDR3: CSARVGGDTVEAFF

V: TRBV28
D: TRBD2
size: few
J: TRBJ2-5
DNA: TGTGCCAGCAGTTTGGAAGTAGCGGGGGGTCGAGAGACCCAGTACTTC
CDR3: CASSLEVAGGRETQYF

V: TRBV24-1
D: TRBD1
size: few
J: TRBJ1-5
DNA: TGTGCCACCAGTTACACACAGGGGACGTGGAGTAATCAGCCCCAGCATTTT
CDR3: CATSYTQGTWSNQPQHF

V: TRBV20-1
D: TRBD1
size: many
J: TRBJ2-7
DNA: TGCAGTGCTAGTGATCGTGACAGGGCCTATTTTGACGAGCAGTACTTC
CDR3: CSASDRDRAYFDEQYF

V: TRBV11-2
D: -
size: many
J: TRBJ2-1
DNA: TGTGCCAGCAGCCCGAGGGGTCTATCCTACAATGAGCAGTTCTTC
CDR3: CASSPRGLSYNEQFF